This is a list of T cell receptor beta chains from one sample in a study of blood T cell repertoires in COVID-19. TCRdb keeps only in-frame clones here, not all; method: immunoSEQ multiplex PCR. The sample holds some 150,000 clones, roughly 86% seen once. The sequencing sample was made of peripheral blood. These receptors all stem from a man in his 70s with acute or convalescent COVID-19. CDR3s include the opening cysteine and the closing phenylalanine or tryptophan. The D gene is left open where the match is weak. A clone size is listed for some rows: how often the clone was seen (once, few, many), or a class if it is expanded.

-	TRBV7-2	TRBJ2-7	TRBD2	CASSFGRDYEQYF	TGTGCCAGCAGCTTTGGGAGGGACTACGAGCAGTACTTC
-	TRBV5-6	TRBJ1-6	TRBD1	CASSPEGANYNSPLHF	TGTGCCAGCAGCCCCGAGGGGGCGAACTATAATTCACCCCTCCACTTT
-	TRBV16	TRBJ2-3	-	CASSRWGLDTQYF	TGTGCCAGCAGCCGCTGGGGGCTGGATACGCAGTATTTT
-	TRBV20-1	TRBJ2-5	-	CSASGAETQYF	TGCAGTGCCTCGGGAGCAGAGACCCAGTACTTC
-	TRBV5-1	TRBJ1-2	TRBD1	CASSSGQGEANYGYTF	TGCGCCAGCAGCTCCGGACAGGGAGAAGCTAACTATGGCTACACCTTC
-	TRBV10-3	TRBJ2-5	TRBD2	CAISVGTSGRALQETQYF	TGTGCCATCAGTGTGGGGACTAGCGGGAGGGCCCTCCAAGAGACCCAGTACTTC
once	TRBV18	TRBJ2-5	-	CASSPNAGLETQYF	TGTGCCAGCTCACCAAACGCGGGGTTAGAGACCCAGTACTTC
-	TRBV5-4	TRBJ2-5	-	CASSPPGVYNQETQYF	TGTGCCAGCAGCCCTCCAGGGGTATATAACCAAGAGACCCAGTACTTC
-	TRBV9	TRBJ1-3	TRBD1	CASSRTGEENTIYF	TGTGCCAGCAGCCGGACAGGGGAAGAAAACACCATATATTTT
once	TRBV6-5	TRBJ2-7	TRBD1	CASTWTGRGYEQYF	TGTGCCAGCACCTGGACAGGCAGGGGTTACGAGCAGTACTTC
once	TRBV7-9	TRBJ2-1	TRBD2	CASSLGVAGNEQFF	TGTGCCAGCAGCTTGGGTGTAGCGGGAAATGAGCAGTTCTTC
once	TRBV10-2	TRBJ1-1	-	CASSGLPGTMNTEAFF	TGCGCCAGCAGTGGGCTTCCGGGAACGATGAACACTGAAGCTTTCTTT
once	TRBV12-5	TRBJ1-1	TRBD1	CASGLQGARTEAFF	TGTGCTAGTGGTTTGCAGGGGGCGAGGACTGAAGCTTTCTTT
-	TRBV6-4	TRBJ2-3	TRBD2	CASSEVAGVGDTQYF	TGTGCCAGCAGTGAGGTAGCGGGAGTGGGAGATACGCAGTATTTT
-	TRBV7-3	TRBJ2-5	-	CASSFSSGETQYF	TGTGCCAGCAGCTTCTCTAGTGGGGAGACCCAGTACTTC
-	TRBV5-1	TRBJ2-1	-	CASTIGLTSSYNEQFF	TGCGCCAGTACAATTGGACTCACGAGCTCCTACAATGAGCAGTTCTTC
-	TRBV29-1	TRBJ1-2	TRBD1	CSVTTGEDGYTF	TGCAGCGTGACCACAGGGGAGGATGGCTACACCTTC
-	TRBV7-2	TRBJ2-7	TRBD2	CASSLTSGGAVHEQYF	TGTGCCAGCAGCTTAACTAGCGGGGGGGCGGTCCACGAGCAGTACTTC
once	TRBV5-4	TRBJ2-1	-	CASSGDWSNEQFF	TGTGCCAGCAGCGGTGATTGGAGCAATGAGCAGTTCTTC
-	TRBV11-1	TRBJ1-1	-	CASSSRTGLTEAFF	TGTGCCAGCAGCTCCCGTACAGGGCTCACTGAAGCTTTCTTT
-	TRBV28	TRBJ2-7	TRBD1	CASSLGQGDYEQYF	TGTGCCAGCAGTCTCGGACAGGGTGACTACGAGCAGTACTTC
-	TRBV5-4	TRBJ1-4	-	CASRRNTGGNEKLFF	TGTGCCAGCAGGAGAAACACTGGCGGGAATGAAAAACTGTTTTTT
-	TRBV5-1	TRBJ2-1	-	CASSPGVEGTEQFF	TGCGCCAGCAGCCCCGGGGTGGAGGGGACTGAGCAGTTCTTC
once	TRBV5-1	TRBJ2-3	TRBD1	CASSARGLADTQYF	TGCGCCAGCAGCGCCAGGGGGCTGGCAGATACGCAGTATTTT
-	TRBV28	TRBJ1-5	TRBD1	CASSLPHRGRGNQPQHF	TGTGCCAGCAGTTTACCTCACAGGGGCAGGGGCAATCAGCCCCAGCATTTT
few	TRBV5-4	TRBJ2-2	TRBD1	CASSGTGTGELFF	TGTGCCAGCAGCGGGACAGGAACCGGGGAGCTGTTTTTT
once	TRBV6-1	TRBJ1-4	TRBD1	CASSDLRQGPKLFF	TGTGCCAGCAGTGATCTCAGACAGGGGCCAAAACTGTTTTTT